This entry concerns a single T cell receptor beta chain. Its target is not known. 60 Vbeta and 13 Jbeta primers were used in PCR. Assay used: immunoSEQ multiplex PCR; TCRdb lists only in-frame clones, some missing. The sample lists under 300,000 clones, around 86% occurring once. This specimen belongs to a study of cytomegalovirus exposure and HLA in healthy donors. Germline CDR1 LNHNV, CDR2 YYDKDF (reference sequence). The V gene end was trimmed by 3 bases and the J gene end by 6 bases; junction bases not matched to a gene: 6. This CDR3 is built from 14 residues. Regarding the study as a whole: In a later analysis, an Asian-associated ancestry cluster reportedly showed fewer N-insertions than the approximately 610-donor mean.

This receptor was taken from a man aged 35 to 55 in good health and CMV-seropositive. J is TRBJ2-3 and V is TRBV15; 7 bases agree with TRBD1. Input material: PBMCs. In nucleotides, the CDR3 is TGTGCCACCAGCAGGACAGGGACCCAGGATACGCAGTATTTT. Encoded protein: CATSRTGTQDTQYF.